These T cell receptor beta chains were read from a single sample in a study of shared clonotypes between healthy human individuals. Clones were read by immunoSEQ multiplex PCR, and TCRdb kept only the in-frame ones, dropping some. The data contain hundreds of thousands of clones, about 80% of them singletons. Sequencing was done on a sample of memory CD4+ T cells sorted from blood. The receptors here all came from a woman younger than 45 in good health. CDR3s include the opening cysteine and the closing phenylalanine or tryptophan. The order of the fields is D gene, J gene, V gene, clone size, CDR3 protein, CDR3 DNA. The D gene is left open where the match is weak. Clone size is shown for a subset of rows, as once, few, many or a class of expanded clone.

>.|TRBJ1-1|TRBV5-1|.
CASSPGLNTEAFF
TGCGCCAGCAGCCCTGGCCTGAACACTGAAGCTTTCTTT
>.|TRBJ2-7|TRBV7-9|.
CASSLLGPRNEQYF
TGTGCCAGCAGCTTGTTGGGTCCTCGGAACGAGCAGTACTTC
>.|TRBJ2-2|TRBV5-1|.
CASSLEGARTGELFF
TGCGCCAGCAGCTTGGAGGGTGCCCGGACCGGGGAGCTGTTTTTT
>TRBD1|TRBJ2-7|TRBV28|.
CASSPRTGGEQYF
TGTGCCAGCAGTCCCCGGACAGGTGGCGAGCAGTACTTC
>.|TRBJ2-7|TRBV27|.
CASRPHSSYEQYF
TGTGCCAGCCGACCCCACAGCTCCTACGAGCAGTACTTC
>.|TRBJ2-7|TRBV19|.
CASSIGWEQYF
TGTGCCAGTAGTATCGGCTGGGAGCAGTACTTC
>.|TRBJ2-3|TRBV10-3|.
CAISDRTDTQYF
TGTGCCATCTCAGACAGAACAGATACGCAGTATTTT
>.|TRBJ1-5|TRBV30|few
CAWNRGGNQPQHF
TGTGCCTGGAATCGGGGTGGCAATCAGCCCCAGCATTTT
>.|TRBJ1-1|TRBV5-4|.
CASSLGRGWDTEAFF
TGTGCCAGCAGCCTTGGTAGGGGTTGGGACACTGAAGCTTTCTTT
>TRBD1|TRBJ2-7|TRBV7-6|few
CASSSTQMFGTGNEQYF
TGTGCCAGCAGCTCCACCCAAATGTTTGGGACAGGAAACGAGCAGTACTTC
>.|TRBJ2-7|TRBV7-9|.
CASSFLGHYEQYF
TGTGCCAGCAGCTTCCTGGGGCACTACGAGCAGTACTTC
>TRBD1|TRBJ1-1|TRBV29-1|.
CSSRGQGASEAFF
TGCAGCTCCAGGGGGCAGGGGGCATCTGAAGCTTTCTTT
>.|TRBJ1-3|TRBV5-1|.
CASSLVGGTLSGNTIYF
TGCGCCAGCAGCTTGGTTGGGGGGACCCTCTCTGGAAACACCATATATTTT
>.|TRBJ1-5|TRBV7-9|.
CASSIFQDQPQHF
TGTGCCAGCAGCATTTTCCAGGATCAGCCCCAGCATTTT
>.|TRBJ1-1|TRBV11-3|.
CASSFRGMNTEAFF
TGTGCCAGCAGCTTTAGGGGTATGAACACTGAAGCTTTCTTT
>.|TRBJ2-7|TRBV10-2|.
CASSDPGVGWYEQYF
TGCGCCAGCAGTGACCCCGGGGTGGGGTGGTACGAGCAGTACTTC
>.|TRBJ2-1|TRBV27|.
CASSLIRRGPGNEQFF
TGTGCCAGCAGTTTAATAAGGCGAGGGCCGGGGAATGAGCAGTTCTTC
>.|TRBJ2-7|TRBV6-5|.
CASSYSGGSPLEQYF
TGTGCCAGCAGTTACTCTGGTGGGAGCCCACTCGAGCAGTACTTC
>TRBD1|TRBJ2-5|TRBV5-1|few
CASSLRQGAGETQYF
TGCGCCAGCAGCTTGCGGCAGGGGGCCGGCGAGACCCAGTACTTC
>.|TRBJ1-3|TRBV28|.
CASSTAWQARNTIYF
TGTGCCAGCAGCACAGCGTGGCAGGCAAGAAACACCATATATTTT
>.|TRBJ2-1|TRBV10-3|.
CASSMICEQFF
TGTGCCAGCTCTATGATCTGCGAGCAGTTCTTC
>TRBD2|TRBJ2-1|TRBV19|.
CASRGAGGDNEQFF
TGTGCCAGTAGGGGAGCGGGAGGGGATAATGAGCAGTTCTTC
>.|TRBJ2-7|TRBV27|.
CASSGGAPNSYEQYF
TGTGCCAGCAGTGGGGGGGCGCCGAACTCCTACGAGCAGTACTTC
>TRBD2|TRBJ2-7|TRBV4-1|.
CASSQPTSGSYEQYF
TGCGCCAGCAGCCAACCGACTAGCGGTTCCTACGAGCAGTACTTC
>.|TRBJ2-1|TRBV5-4|.
CASSLPLGSRGEQFF
TGTGCCAGCAGCTTGCCCCTGGGCTCACGGGGTGAGCAGTTCTTC
>.|TRBJ2-7|TRBV19|few
CASSPRLVLVNEQYF
TGTGCCAGTAGTCCCCGCCTCGTACTAGTAAACGAGCAGTACTTC
>.|TRBJ2-5|TRBV19|.
CASSIYGTQETQYF
TGTGCCAGTAGTATATACGGAACACAAGAGACCCAGTACTTC
>.|TRBJ2-1|TRBV7-8|.
CASSHSAYSYNEQFF
TGTGCCAGCAGCCACAGTGCCTACTCCTACAATGAGCAGTTCTTC
>TRBD1|TRBJ2-7|TRBV19|.
CASSRGQDSSYEQYF
TGTGCCAGTAGTAGGGGACAGGACAGCTCCTACGAGCAGTACTTC
>.|TRBJ1-1|TRBV29-1|.
CSVERQPNTEAFF
TGCAGCGTTGAAAGACAGCCGAACACTGAAGCTTTCTTT
>TRBD1|TRBJ1-2|TRBV7-3|many
CASSPTTGNYGYTF
TGTGCCAGCAGCCCTACGACAGGGAACTATGGCTACACCTTC
>.|TRBJ1-1|TRBV28|.
CATGGDMNTEAFF
TGTGCCACCGGTGGGGATATGAACACTGAAGCTTTCTTT
>.|TRBJ1-2|TRBV6-5|.
CASSSKYGYTF
TGTGCCAGCAGTAGTAAATATGGCTACACCTTC
>.|TRBJ1-2|TRBV6-4|.
CASSAQGYGYTF
TGTGCCAGCAGTGCACAGGGCTATGGCTACACCTTC
>.|TRBJ2-3|TRBV27|.
CASRAFTADTQYF
TGTGCCAGCAGAGCCTTTACGGCAGATACGCAGTATTTT
>.|TRBJ1-1|TRBV19|.
CASSILVNTEAFF
TGTGCCAGTAGTATTCTGGTCAACACTGAAGCTTTCTTT
>.|TRBJ2-7|TRBV5-1|.
CASSLGIDFYEQYF
TGCGCCAGCAGCTTGGGTATAGACTTCTACGAGCAGTACTTC
>TRBD2|TRBJ2-7|TRBV28|.
CASRTSGTWEQYF
TGTGCCAGCCGGACTAGCGGGACTTGGGAGCAGTACTTC
>TRBD2|TRBJ2-2|TRBV19|few
CASSRDSHLLAGVGYTGELFF
TGTGCCAGTAGCCGAGACTCCCACCTCTTAGCGGGAGTGGGTTACACCGGGGAGCTGTTTTTT
>.|TRBJ1-2|TRBV7-8|.
CASSFSGVPGYTF
TGTGCCAGCAGCTTTTCGGGGGTTCCAGGCTACACCTTC
>TRBD2|TRBJ2-2|TRBV7-7|.
CASGATSGDTGELFF
TGTGCCAGCGGCGCGACTAGCGGGGACACCGGGGAGCTGTTTTTT
>.|TRBJ2-5|TRBV11-2|.
CASSWTTGQETQYF
TGTGCCAGCAGCTGGACTACAGGCCAAGAGACCCAGTACTTC
>.|TRBJ1-5|TRBV21-1|.
CASSNWDYRGHNQPQHF
TGTGCCAGCAGCAATTGGGACTACAGGGGGCATAATCAGCCCCAGCATTTT
>TRBD1|TRBJ2-2|TRBV7-8|.
CASSLRTGTNTGELFF
TGTGCCAGCAGCTTAAGGACAGGCACGAACACCGGGGAGCTGTTTTTT
>TRBD1|TRBJ1-3|TRBV5-1|.
CASSTDRAGNTIYF
TGCGCCAGCAGCACAGACAGGGCCGGAAACACCATATATTTT
>.|TRBJ1-2|TRBV6-5|.
CASSFGDGSGGYTF
TGTGCCAGCAGTTTCGGGGACGGTTCTGGTGGCTACACCTTC
>.|TRBJ2-7|TRBV5-1|once
CASSLVLGEAYEQYF
TGCGCCAGCAGCTTGGTCCTAGGGGAAGCGTACGAGCAGTACTTC